The next 22 T cell receptor beta chains were all read from a single sample in a study of blood T cell repertoires in COVID-19. Some clones are missing from TCRdb's copy, which holds only in-frame ones; the method was immunoSEQ multiplex PCR. Among roughly 150,000 clones listed, 85% to 90% were seen once. Material for sequencing was peripheral blood. The receptors originated from a man in his sixties with active or convalescent COVID-19.

The chain uses TRBV29-1 and TRBJ1-4, with 10 bases fitting TRBD1. The CDR3 extends over 16 amino acids. Trimming removed 5 bases from V and 3 bases from J; junction bases left unmatched: 9. Germline CDR1 and CDR2: SQVTM and ANQGSEA. The CDR3 region is CSVKPGQGTANEKLFF. CDR3 nucleotides: TGCAGCGTTAAACCGGGACAGGGGACTGCTAATGAAAAACTGTTTTTT.

The gene calls are TRBV29-1 and TRBJ2-3, with 9 bases identical to TRBD2. Germline V gene lookup returns CDR1 SQVTM and CDR2 ANQGSEA. Trimming took 3 bases from V and 4 from J; bases not matched to a gene: 8. This CDR3 contains 15 residues. The CDR3 bases are TGCAGCGTTGAGACAGGACTAGCGAACGCAGATACGCAGTATTTT. Amino acid sequence: CSVETGLANADTQYF.

CDR3 coding DNA: TGTGCCAGCAGTTACCAGCCGGGGGATGGCTACACCTTC. Translated: CASSYQPGDGYTF. This rearrangement joins TRBV6-5 to TRBJ1-2; TRBD1 might be the D (5 bases). V lost 2 bases and J 6 bases, leaving 10 bases between the germline ends. CDR1 and CDR2 (germline): MNHEY, SVGAGI. This CDR3 is 13 amino acids long.

This rearrangement joins TRBV28 to TRBJ1-2; TRBD1 is a possible D gene (6 bases). The CDR3 loop spans 14 amino acids. Germline lookup yields CDR1 MDHEN and CDR2 SYDVKM. The V and J ends lost 5 bases and 4 bases respectively, with 14 bases between them. CDR3 sequence: CASSAPGVSYGYTF. For the CDR3, the DNA is TGTGCCAGCAGTGCCCCAGGGGTATCCTATGGCTACACCTTC.

The chain recombines TRBV9 with TRBJ2-3; D ambiguous. The CDR3 runs to 14 residues. Germline V lookup: CDR1 SGDLS, CDR2 YYNGEE. Trimming took off 2 bases at V and 2 bases at J, with 9 bases between the two ends. The CDR3 coding sequence is TGTGCCAGCAGCGTCGCCAGTAACACAGATACGCAGTATTTT. Protein product: CASSVASNTDTQYF.

The rearrangement uses TRBV6-4 and TRBJ1-5; no definite D call. V lost 3 bases and J 5 bases, leaving 8 bases between the germline ends. The CDR3 is made up of 13 amino acids. The germline V gene encodes CDR1 MRHNA and CDR2 SNTAGT. Here the CDR3 reads CASSDGRDQPQHF. The CDR3 region has the DNA TGTGCCAGCAGTGATGGGAGAGATCAGCCCCAGCATTTT.

V and J are TRBV15 and TRBJ2-3; no definite D call. V lost 3 bases, J lost 0 bases, and 4 bases lay in between. Per the germline V gene, CDR1 is LNHNV and CDR2 is YYDKDF (reference sequence). This CDR3 comprises 13 residues. CDR3 in DNA: TGTGCCACCAGCAGCCGGAGCACAGATACGCAGTATTTT. Its translation: CATSSRSTDTQYF.

The rearrangement joins TRBV18 to TRBJ1-2; 7 bases align to TRBD1. In germline, CDR1 is KGHSH, CDR2 LQKENI. The CDR3 runs to 14 residues. Trimming removed 2 bases from V and 7 bases from J; junction bases left unmatched: 7. The CDR3: CASSPNGQAGGYTF. Here the CDR3 DNA reads TGTGCCAGCTCACCAAACGGACAGGCTGGTGGCTACACCTTC.

Comments on this clone: At one of its ends the junction is not consistent with the germline gene, which may arise from a read error. DNA for the CDR3: TGTGCCAGCAGTGAAGACCGGACTAGCGGGGGGGAGTCCTTC. Translating it yields CASSEDRTSGGESF. This chain uses TRBV2 with TRBJ2-7; 15 bases match TRBD2. This CDR3 has 14 amino acids. Germline V gene data show CDR1 as SNHLY and CDR2 as FYNNEI.

This chain uses TRBV5-4 with TRBJ2-1, with D possibly being TRBD1 (6 bases). Trimming cost V 0 bases and J 8 bases, with 15 bases left between them. The length of the CDR3 is 15 residues. Germline lookup yields CDR1 SGHNT and CDR2 YYREEE (reference sequence). CDR3 amino acids: CASSLGQAAGYEQFF. CDR3 sequence (DNA): TGTGCCAGCAGCTTGGGACAGGCGGCTGGGTATGAGCAGTTCTTC. The complete variable domain, with remaining parts taken from reference TRBV5-4 and TRBJ2-1, reads ETGVTQSPTHLIKTRGQQVTLRCSSQSGHNTVSWYQQALGQGPQFIFQYYREEENGRGNFPPRFSGLQFPNYSSELNVNALELDDSALYLCASSLGQAAGYEQFFGPGTRLTVL.

The rearrangement joins TRBV5-1 to TRBJ2-7; the D is unclear. Trimming shortened V by 0 bases and J by 0 bases, and 10 bases separated the two germline ends. Per the germline V gene, CDR1 is SGHRS and CDR2 is YFSETQ. The CDR3 has 15 amino acids. CDR3 bases: TGCGCCAGCAGCTTGGGTCGTAGTTCCTCCTACGAGCAGTACTTC. It encodes CASSLGRSSSYEQYF.

The chain joins TRBV5-1 to TRBJ1-1, with 8 bases that match TRBD1. V lost 0 bases to trimming and J lost 1 base; unmatched junction nucleotides: 2. The CDR3 is 15 residues long. CDR1 SGHRS and CDR2 YFSETQ come from the germline V gene. The CDR3 here is CASSLGGQGNTEAFF. As DNA, the CDR3 is TGCGCCAGCAGCTTGGGAGGACAGGGGAACACTGAAGCTTTCTTT.

The chain has TRBV4-3 and TRBJ1-5; D remains unclear. V was clipped by 0 bases and J by 4 bases, with 4 bases between them. Germline V CDR1 and CDR2: LGHNA, YSLEER. The CDR3 is made up of 13 amino acids. CDR3 DNA: TGCGCCAGCAGCCAAGATGAGAATCAGCCCCAGCATTTT. Translated: CASSQDENQPQHF.

The rearrangement uses TRBV9 and TRBJ2-1, with 12 bases that match TRBD2. The CDR3 covers 16 residues. The V gene end was trimmed by 5 bases and the J gene end by 1 base; junction bases not matched to a gene: 4. Germline V gene data show CDR1 as SGDLS and CDR2 as YYNGEE. The CDR3 loop reads CASSPTSGGSYNEQFF. CDR3 in DNA: TGTGCCAGCAGTCCCACTAGCGGGGGGTCCTACAATGAGCAGTTCTTC.

This clone was counted between two and nine times. This chain links TRBV18 with TRBJ1-4; D call uncertain. With 0 bases removed from V and 5 bases from J, the gap between germline ends came to 16 bases. Germline lookup yields CDR1 KGHSH and CDR2 LQKENI. The length of the CDR3 is 17 residues. CDR3 DNA sequence: TGTGCCAGCTCACCACCCACTTTCCGGGGAGAGAATGAAAAACTGTTTTTT. It translates to CASSPPTFRGENEKLFF.

The rearrangement joins TRBV27 to TRBJ2-7; 8 nucleotides agree with TRBD1. The V gene end was trimmed by 6 bases and the J gene end by 3 bases; junction bases not matched to a gene: 10. CDR1 MNHEY and CDR2 SMNVEV come from the germline V gene (reference sequence). The CDR3 consists of 15 residues. The DNA for the CDR3 is TGTGCCAGCAGGACCCTCAGGGGGCGCAACTACGAGCAGTACTTC. Translated, it gives CASRTLRGRNYEQYF.

The V call is TRBV3-1 (or the pseudogene TRBV3-2), the J call TRBJ1-2, with D uncertain. The CDR3 is made up of 13 amino acids. V was clipped by 3 bases and J by 4 bases, with 9 bases between them. Germline V gives CDR1 LGHDT, CDR2 YNNKEL (reference sequence). In DNA form, the CDR3 reads TGTGCCAGCAGCCACAGAGGCAGCTATGGCTACACCTTC. This translates into CASSHRGSYGYTF.

The rearrangement joins TRBV24-1 to TRBJ2-5; D is possibly TRBD1 (6 bases). The germline V gene encodes CDR1 KGHDR and CDR2 SFDVKD. The V and J ends lost 7 bases and 7 bases respectively, with 12 bases between them. This CDR3 has 12 amino acids. This chain's CDR3 is CATSADSGTQYF. The CDR3 DNA follows: TGTGCCACCAGCGCGGACAGTGGGACCCAGTACTTC.

V gene TRBV19 combines with J gene TRBJ1-5; 7 nucleotides match TRBD1. V was clipped by 10 bases and J by 4 bases; unmatched bases: 19. Germline loops: CDR1 LNHDA, CDR2 SQIVND (reference sequence). The CDR3 consists of 17 residues. The CDR3 sequence: CATKLKTGTAANQPQHF. Written as DNA, the CDR3 is TGTGCCACCAAACTTAAGACTGGGACAGCCGCAAATCAGCCCCAGCATTTT.

V and J are TRBV7-2 and TRBJ2-7, with D possibly TRBD2 on 5 matching bases. Germline CDR1 and CDR2: SGHTA and FQGNSA. This CDR3 has 14 amino acids. Trimming stripped 4 bases from V and 0 bases from J, with 10 bases between. CDR3 sequence reads: CASSSKRSSYEQYF. The CDR3 DNA reads TGTGCCAGCAGCTCCAAGCGGAGCTCCTACGAGCAGTACTTC.

V usage is TRBV5-5 and J usage is TRBJ1-3, with D possibly being TRBD1 (6 bases). Germline V CDR1 and CDR2: SGHKS, YYEKEE (reference sequence). Trimming left V 5 bases short and J 0 bases short, with 12 bases between. The length of the CDR3 is 15 residues. The CDR3 DNA reads TGTGCCAGCAGTGCAGGGGTGCTCTCTGGAAACACCATATATTTT. Translating gives CASSAGVLSGNTIYF.

The chain recombines TRBV6-5 with TRBJ1-2, with 7 nucleotides matching TRBD1. J was trimmed by 5 bases and V by 7 bases; bases with no gene match: 10. The germline V gene encodes CDR1 MNHEY and CDR2 SVGAGI. The CDR3 runs 14 residues. In nucleotides, the CDR3 is TGTGCCAGCAATCCGGGACAGTCACTTTATGGCTACACCTTC. Translation gives CASNPGQSLYGYTF.